Following are 9 T cell receptor beta chains from one sample sequenced in a study of T cell responses to AZD1222 COVID-19 vaccine. Assay used: immunoSEQ multiplex PCR; TCRdb lists only in-frame clones, some missing. Here the sample spans 80,000 to 85,000 clones, approximately 90% being singletons. The sample in question was peripheral blood, obtained 28 days after the second AZD1222 dose. Source of these receptors: an adult who received the AZD1222 COVID-19 vaccine.

V and J are TRBV5-6 and TRBJ1-2; D is unclear. The V end lost 0 bases, the J end lost 4 bases, and 10 bases lay between the germline ends. The CDR3 is 14 residues long. Germline V CDR1 and CDR2: SGHDT, YYEEEE. The CDR3 loop is CASSLVYNAYGYTF. The CDR3 nucleotides read TGTGCCAGCAGCTTGGTGTACAATGCCTATGGCTACACCTTC.

This chain uses TRBV6-6 with TRBJ1-1; D not certain. The CDR3 sequence is 14 residues long. In germline, CDR1 is MNHNY, CDR2 SVGAGI (reference sequence). With 0 bases removed from V and 6 bases from J, the gap between germline ends came to 11 bases. In DNA form, the CDR3 reads TGTGCCAGCAGTTACTCTTATGGGAGAGCTGAAGCTTTCTTT. As protein: CASSYSYGRAEAFF.

The V and J genes are TRBV3-1 (or the pseudogene TRBV3-2) and TRBJ1-2, with D maybe TRBD1 (5 bases). The CDR3 consists of 16 residues. Germline-derived CDR1 and CDR2 are LGHDT and YNNKEL (reference sequence). Trimming removed 1 base from V and 8 bases from J, with 20 bases in between. CDR3 region: CASSQAEGTGSSGYTF. In DNA form, the CDR3 reads TGTGCCAGCAGCCAAGCCGAGGGAACAGGTTCTTCCGGCTACACCTTC.

The chain combines TRBV19 with TRBJ2-1, with D tentatively TRBD2 (6 bases). Trimming took off 0 bases at V and 3 bases at J, with 9 bases between the two ends. CDR3 length: 15 amino acids. Germline V lookup: CDR1 LNHDA, CDR2 SQIVND (reference sequence). DNA for the CDR3: TGTGCCAGTAGTATAGAACGGGAGTTCTACAATGAGCAGTTCTTC. Its translation: CASSIEREFYNEQFF.

The genes are TRBV9 and TRBJ1-1, with a possible D match to TRBD1 (5 bases). V lost 0 bases to trimming and J lost 5 bases, with 17 bases between them. CDR3 size: 16 residues. Germline V gives CDR1 SGDLS, CDR2 YYNGEE. The CDR3: CASSVVRGEGRTEAFF. In nucleotides, the CDR3 is TGTGCCAGCAGCGTAGTCCGGGGGGAGGGCCGGACTGAAGCTTTCTTT.

This clone appeared once. This chain links TRBV19 with TRBJ2-7; 7 bases agree with TRBD1. Germline V gives CDR1 LNHDA, CDR2 SQIVND (reference sequence). The CDR3 totals 13 residues. The V segment lost 4 bases and the J segment 6 bases; nucleotides outside the gene matches: 6. The CDR3 nucleotides are TGTGCCAGTAGTACACAGGGGCCTATCGAGCAGTACTTC. Translating it yields CASSTQGPIEQYF. The entire variable domain, with the rest obtained from reference TRBV19 and TRBJ2-7, is as follows: DGGITQSPKYLFRKEGQNVTLSCEQNLNHDAMYWYRQDPGQGLRLIYYSQIVNDFQKGDIAEGYSVSREKKESFPLTVTSAQKNPTAFYLCASSTQGPIEQYFGPGTRLTVT.

The chain uses TRBV3-1 (or the pseudogene TRBV3-2) and TRBJ1-2; D gene unclear. Germline values: CDR1 LGHDT, CDR2 YNNKEL (reference sequence). The CDR3 contains 14 residues. The V and J ends lost 0 bases and 7 bases respectively, with 12 bases between them. The CDR3 loop is CASSQDRSIGGYTF. DNA for the CDR3: TGTGCCAGCAGCCAAGACAGGTCCATTGGTGGCTACACCTTC.

The sample holds one count of this clone. The V gene is TRBV3-1 (or the pseudogene TRBV3-2), the J gene TRBJ2-7; D unclear. The V and J ends lost 0 bases and 0 bases respectively, with 9 bases between them. Looked up from germline, CDR1 is LGHDT and CDR2 is YNNKEL (reference sequence). The CDR3 spans 15 residues. CDR3 residues: CASSQDGPGSYEQYF. As DNA, the CDR3 is TGTGCCAGCAGCCAAGATGGTCCAGGCTCCTACGAGCAGTACTTC.

This rearrangement joins TRBV6-5 to TRBJ2-1; 10 bases are a match to TRBD1. Trimming at V came to 6 bases and at J to 6 bases, leaving 8 bases not matched to a gene. CDR3 length: 15 residues. Germline V gene sequence: CDR1 MNHEY, CDR2 SVGAGI. CDR3 in DNA: TGTGCCAGCAGCGCACGGACAGGGGGTCGCAATGAGCAGTTCTTC. This translates into CASSARTGGRNEQFF.